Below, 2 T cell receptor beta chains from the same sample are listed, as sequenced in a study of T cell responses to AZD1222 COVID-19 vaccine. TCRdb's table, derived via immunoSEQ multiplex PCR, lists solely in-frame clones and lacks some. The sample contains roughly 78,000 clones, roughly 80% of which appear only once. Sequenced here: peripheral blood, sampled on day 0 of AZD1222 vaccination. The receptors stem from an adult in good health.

CDR3 in amino acids: CASSAEGQTSNYGYTF. For the CDR3, the DNA is TGTGCCAGCAGCGCGGAGGGACAGACCTCTAACTATGGCTACACCTTC. The V call is TRBV11-1, the J call TRBJ1-2, with 7 bases identical to TRBD1. The V gene's germline CDR1 is SGHAT and CDR2 FQDESV (reference sequence). Losses at the gene ends were 5 bases for V and 0 bases for J; bases not matched to a gene: 9. The CDR3 is made up of 16 amino acids.

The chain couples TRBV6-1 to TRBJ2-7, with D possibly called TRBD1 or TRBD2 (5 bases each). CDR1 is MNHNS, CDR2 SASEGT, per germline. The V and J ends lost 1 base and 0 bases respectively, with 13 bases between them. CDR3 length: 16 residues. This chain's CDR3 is CASSEGFPGSSYEQYF. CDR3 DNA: TGTGCCAGCAGTGAAGGTTTCCCAGGGAGCTCCTACGAGCAGTACTTC.